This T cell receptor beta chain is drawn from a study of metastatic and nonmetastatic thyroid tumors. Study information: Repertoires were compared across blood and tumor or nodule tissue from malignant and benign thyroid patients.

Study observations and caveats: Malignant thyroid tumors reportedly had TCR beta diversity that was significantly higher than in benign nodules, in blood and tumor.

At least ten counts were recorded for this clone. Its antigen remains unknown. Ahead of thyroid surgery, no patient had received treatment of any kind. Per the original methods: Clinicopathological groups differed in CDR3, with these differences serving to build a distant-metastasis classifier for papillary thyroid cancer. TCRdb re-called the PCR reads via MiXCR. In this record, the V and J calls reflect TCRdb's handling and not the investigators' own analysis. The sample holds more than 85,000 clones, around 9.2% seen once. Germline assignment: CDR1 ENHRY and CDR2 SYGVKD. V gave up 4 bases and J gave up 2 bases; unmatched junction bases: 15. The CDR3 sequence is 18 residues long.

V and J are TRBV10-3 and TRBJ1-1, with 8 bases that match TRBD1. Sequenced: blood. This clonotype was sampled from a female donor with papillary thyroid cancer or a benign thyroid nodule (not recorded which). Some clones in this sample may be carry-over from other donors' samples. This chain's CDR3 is CAISGRKGTGAANTEAFF. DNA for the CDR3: TGTGCCATCAGTGGCCGGAAAGGGACAGGAGCCGCAAACACTGAAGCTTTCTTT.